The clone carrying this T cell receptor beta chain came up once. As yet, its antigen is unknown. These data are taken from a study of cytomegalovirus exposure and HLA in healthy donors. General study results and limits: Prediction of most subjects' HLA-A and HLA-B alleles by TCR beta sequences was reportedly accurate. The authors listed approximately 160 TCR beta chains as cytomegalovirus-associated. Later analysis revealed greater clonal expansion in HLA-associated TCR beta chains than in equally common others.

The CDR3 is made up of 14 amino acids. V trimming: 5 bases; J trimming: 8 bases; junction bases outside the gene matches: 7. Germline V lookup: CDR1 SNHLY, CDR2 FYNNEI. 60 Vbeta and 13 Jbeta primers were used in PCR. Generated by immunoSEQ multiplex PCR, the TCRdb table keeps only in-frame clones and is missing some. This repertoire shows some 140,000 clones, around 77% found once; its top ten account for 0.94%. The sequenced sample was PBMCs. This chain connects TRBV2 to TRBJ1-4; the match to TRBD1 covers 8 bases. The receptor's source is a woman aged 55-69 years in good health and CMV-seronegative. CDR3 nucleotide sequence: TGTGCCAGCAGTCGCGGACAGGGACAAGAAAAACTGTTTTTT. As protein: CASSRGQGQEKLFF.